A single sample gave rise to the 23 T cell receptor beta chains below, sequenced in a study of T cells in Graves' hyperthyroidism and ophthalmopathy (dated by TCRdb to the late 2010s). The method behind the library was multiplex PCR. The run used an Illumina HiSeq 2000. The TCR beta CDR3 regions were amplified from RNA transcripts. The first round of RT-PCR for the TCR CDR3 was performed with the HTBI primer set and the Qiagen OneStep RT-PCR kit. The public reads were run again by TCRdb, first through fastp at Q25 and then through MiXCR, and only productive beta chains were kept. One record per CDR3 amino acid sequence lists the most common genes and DNA. Recorded for this sample are tens of thousands of distinct CDR3 sequences; about 54% of them occurred a single time. Of the sample, over 30% is held by the ten largest clones. Material: peripheral blood or thyroid tissue (not recorded which). The receptors originated from a man in his late teens or twenties with Graves' hyperthyroidism.

The chain combines TRBV14 with TRBJ2-5; TRBD1 aligns across 10 bases. The germline V gene has CDR1 SGHDN and CDR2 FVKESK. The CDR3 sequence is 15 residues long. V lost 3 bases, J lost 6 bases, and 7 bases stayed unmatched. Here the CDR3 reads CASSQGTGDRKTQYF. For the CDR3, the DNA is TGTGCCAGCAGCCAGGGGACAGGGGATCGGAAGACCCAGTACTTC.

Ten or more counts support this clonotype. The rearrangement joins TRBV6-5 to TRBJ1-1, with a weak D call TRBD1 (6 bases). The CDR3 is made up of 14 amino acids. Germline V gene data show CDR1 as MNHEY and CDR2 as SVGAGI. V was pared by 5 bases and J by 2 bases, with 12 bases between. CDR3 bases: TGTGCCAGCAGTAAAACAGGGTTCAACACTGAAGCTTTCTTT. Amino acid sequence: CASSKTGFNTEAFF.

Ten or more counts support this clonotype. The chain is built from TRBV20-1 and TRBJ1-4; weak D call: TRBD1 (6 bases). The CDR3 contains 16 residues. Trimming stripped 0 bases from V and 3 bases from J, with 14 bases between. Germline CDR1 and CDR2: DFQATT and SNEGSKA (reference sequence). The CDR3 protein is CSARDGGAQANEKLFF. The CDR3 DNA reads TGCAGTGCTAGAGATGGGGGGGCCCAGGCTAATGAAAAACTGTTTTTT.

The gene calls are TRBV20-1 and TRBJ2-7; 14 nucleotides match TRBD2. V was pared by 3 bases and J by 7 bases, with 2 bases of the junction left unmatched. This CDR3 is built from 13 residues. Per germline, CDR1 DFQATT and CDR2 SNEGSKA (reference sequence). As DNA, the CDR3 is TGCAGTGCTAGTCGACTAGCGGGGGGGGAGCAGTACTTC. It translates to CSASRLAGGEQYF.

The chain recombines TRBV7-2 with TRBJ2-7, with 7 bases identical to TRBD2. The germline CDR1 and CDR2 sequences are SGHTA and FQGNSA. The length of the CDR3 is 14 residues. V lost 5 bases to trimming and J lost 5 bases; unmatched junction nucleotides: 9. The DNA of the CDR3 is TGTGCCAGCAGCCGAAGGGGAGGGCACCACGAGCAGTACTTC. Residues: CASSRRGGHHEQYF.

This clonotype was detected many times. The genes are TRBV12-3 or TRBV12-4 and TRBJ1-2, with D uncertain. The ends were cut back, 6 bases at V and 3 bases at J, with 23 bases in the middle. There are 17 residues in the CDR3. In nucleotides, the CDR3 is TGTGCCAGCAGCCCAACTTTCCGTGGCCTGTTCGACTATGGCTACACCTTC. The encoded protein is CASSPTFRGLFDYGYTF.

The chain carries TRBV29-1 and TRBJ2-5; no firm D call. Trimming took 4 bases from V and 0 from J, leaving 15 bases between them. The germline V gene encodes CDR1 SQVTM and CDR2 ANQGSEA. CDR3 length: 15 amino acids. The CDR3 DNA follows: TGCAGCGTTGGGATTGGTTGGCAAGACCAAGAGACCCAGTACTTC. Its translation is CSVGIGWQDQETQYF.

This clonotype was detected many times. V and J are TRBV20-1 and TRBJ2-7; 12 bases agree with TRBD1. V gave up 7 bases and J gave up 6 bases; unmatched junction bases: 7. The V gene's germline CDR1 is DFQATT and CDR2 SNEGSKA (reference sequence). This CDR3 is 13 amino acids long. The DNA for the CDR3 is TGCAGTGTTCCGGGACAGGGGGCTGGCGAGCAGTACTTC. This gives the protein CSVPGQGAGEQYF.

This clonotype was counted ten times or more. V and J are TRBV5-6 and TRBJ2-3; 10 nucleotides match TRBD2. Germline CDR1 reads SGHDT; CDR2 reads YYEEEE. V was clipped by 4 bases and J by 0 bases; unmatched bases: 2. The CDR3 spans 15 residues. The CDR3 sequence is CASSTGLASTDTQYF. The CDR3 bases are TGTGCCAGCAGCACGGGACTAGCGAGCACAGATACGCAGTATTTT.

This clonotype was counted many times. The DNA of the CDR3 is TGTGCCAGCAGAAAAAGCATAGCGGGAGACTCAAGGACCTACGAGCAGTACTTC. It translates to CASRKSIAGDSRTYEQYF. V and J are TRBV6-1 and TRBJ2-7; TRBD2 matches at 9 bases. The CDR3 loop spans 18 amino acids. Trimming removed 6 bases from V and 2 bases from J; junction bases left unmatched: 17. Germline V gene data show CDR1 as MNHNS and CDR2 as SASEGT.

This clonotype was observed once. A much larger clone lies one base from this, so it may be a read error. V gene TRBV14 combines with J gene TRBJ2-2; possibly TRBD2 for D (5 bases). Germline CDR1 and CDR2: SGHDN and FVKESK. This CDR3 is built from 15 residues. Trimming cost V 4 bases and J 5 bases, with 14 bases left between them. The CDR3: CASSRDSQRTGELFF. The CDR3 nucleotides read TGTGCCAGCAGCCGAGATTCTCAGCGGACCGGGGAGCTGTTTTTT.

The rearrangement uses TRBV20-1 and TRBJ2-5; unclear D gene. The CDR3 sequence is 13 residues long. V was pared by 1 base and J by 5 bases, with 11 bases between. The V gene's germline CDR1 is DFQATT and CDR2 SNEGSKA (reference sequence). The CDR3 nucleotides are TGCAGTGCTAGAGGGGTTGGGATCGAGACCCAGTACTTC. Translation gives CSARGVGIETQYF.

This clonotype showed up just a few times. V gene TRBV9 combines with J gene TRBJ1-1; TRBD1 is a possible D gene (5 bases). The V end was cut by 3 bases, the J end by 1 base, with 10 bases between. This CDR3 spans 14 amino acids. Germline V gene lookup returns CDR1 SGDLS and CDR2 YYNGEE. The CDR3 here is CASSAFGGNTEAFF. CDR3 DNA sequence: TGTGCCAGCAGCGCCTTCGGGGGGAACACTGAAGCTTTCTTT.

In its sample, this clonotype was seen many times. V is TRBV7-9 and J is TRBJ2-1; D unresolved. V lost 2 bases, J lost 6 bases, and 11 bases lay in between. Germline assignment: CDR1 SEHNR and CDR2 FQNEAQ (reference sequence). The CDR3 is 14 amino acids. This CDR3 reads CASSLWWAGNEQFF. The CDR3 nucleotides are TGTGCCAGCAGCTTATGGTGGGCTGGCAATGAGCAGTTCTTC.

The CDR3 region is CASSLGGMETQYF. In DNA form, the CDR3 reads TGTGCCAGCAGCTTAGGGGGGATGGAGACCCAGTACTTC. The chain employs TRBV7-3 and TRBJ2-5; possible D gene TRBD2, 6 bases. The CDR3 length is 13 residues. Between the trimmed V and J ends, which lost 2 bases and 5 bases, there was a span of 9 bases. In germline, CDR1 is SGHTA, CDR2 FQGTGA.

V usage is TRBV10-3 and J usage is TRBJ2-5; 7 bases map to TRBD1. The junction had 5 bases not matched to a gene; V was cut back by 6 bases and J by 7 bases. Per germline, CDR1 ENHRY and CDR2 SYGVKD. CDR3 length: 12 amino acids. The CDR3, as DNA: TGTGCCATCAGGGCGGACAGGTCGACCCAGTACTTC. Its translation is CAIRADRSTQYF.

This chain uses TRBV2 with TRBJ1-5; 8 bases agree with TRBD1. V shed 6 bases and J 4 bases; nucleotides not matched to a gene: 2. This CDR3 spans 13 amino acids. Germline loops: CDR1 SNHLY, CDR2 FYNNEI. CDR3 nucleotide sequence: TGTGCCAGCAGCAGACAGGGGAATCAGCCCCAGCATTTT. Translation gives CASSRQGNQPQHF.

This clonotype occurred many times. The genes are TRBV7-2 and TRBJ2-7, with TRBD2 matching 14 bases. Germline V gene sequence: CDR1 SGHTA, CDR2 FQGNSA. V lost 1 base to trimming and J lost 0 bases; unmatched junction nucleotides: 14. The CDR3 runs to 21 residues. The CDR3 is CASSLGRPGLAGAKSSYEQYF. The CDR3 nucleotides read TGTGCCAGCAGCTTAGGTCGTCCGGGACTAGCGGGGGCAAAAAGCTCCTACGAGCAGTACTTC.

The J gene is TRBJ2-5, the V gene TRBV7-6; weak D call: TRBD2 (6 bases). V dropped 2 bases and J dropped 5 bases, with 15 bases sitting between them. Per the germline V gene, CDR1 is SGHVS and CDR2 is FNYEAQ. The CDR3 totals 15 residues. CDR3 protein: CASSLLPGTRETQYF. The DNA for the CDR3 is TGTGCCAGCAGCTTATTGCCAGGGACTCGTGAGACCCAGTACTTC.

The chain uses TRBV11-1 and TRBJ1-4, with TRBD1 identical over 10 bases. Germline V lookup: CDR1 SGHAT, CDR2 FQDESV (reference sequence). The CDR3 totals 14 residues. V was clipped by 6 bases and J by 8 bases; unmatched bases: 6. The CDR3 DNA sequence: TGTGCCAGCAGTCGTGGGACAGGGGCCGAAAAACTGTTTTTT. This sequence encodes CASSRGTGAEKLFF.

This clonotype was observed at least ten times. The chain joins TRBV20-1 to TRBJ2-5, with 11 positions matching TRBD1. This CDR3 spans 13 amino acids. The J segment lost 5 bases and the V segment lost 8 bases, leaving 7 bases of the junction unmatched. Germline lookup yields CDR1 DFQATT and CDR2 SNEGSKA (reference sequence). CDR3: CSYGQGASETQYF. For the CDR3, the DNA is TGCAGTTATGGACAGGGGGCATCGGAGACCCAGTACTTC.

This chain links TRBV7-2 with TRBJ2-7; 11 nucleotides match TRBD2. The CDR3 covers 14 residues. With V trimmed by 5 bases and J by 2 bases, 2 bases remained unmatched. Germline CDR1 reads SGHTA; CDR2 reads FQGNSA. CDR3 in amino acids: CASSMTSGTYEQYF. In DNA, the CDR3 is TGTGCCAGCAGCATGACTAGCGGGACCTACGAGCAGTACTTC. Supplemented by reference TRBV7-2 and TRBJ2-7, the full variable domain reads GAGVSQSPSNKVTEKGKDVELRCDPISGHTALYWYRQSLGQGLEFLIYFQGNSAPDKSGLPSDRFSAERTGGSVSTLTIQRTQQEDSAVYLCASSMTSGTYEQYFGPGTRLTVT.

This clonotype was observed many times. The rearrangement links TRBV6-5 to TRBJ2-7; tentative D call: TRBD2 (5 bases). V lost 1 base, J lost 5 bases, and 12 bases lay in between. The CDR3 length is 14 residues. From germline, CDR1 is MNHEY and CDR2 SVGAGI. The DNA of the CDR3 is TGTGCCAGCAGTTACTTAGGCGGGTTCAACGAGCAGTACTTC. This gives the protein CASSYLGGFNEQYF.